One sample yielded the 10 T cell receptor beta chains listed below, sequenced in a study of a mutant IDH1 vaccine in newly diagnosed glioma. The antigens these receptors bind are not known. The repertoire was sequenced with immunoSEQ multiplex PCR; TCRdb's copy has only in-frame clones and lacks some. The sample includes more than 30,000 clones, approximately 83% of them seen just once. Time point: week 47, end of study. Vaccination used 300 ug of mutant IDH1 20-mer peptide per dose, with topical imiquimod. The material sequenced was PBMCs, taken from a glioma patient whose treatment included an IDH1 peptide vaccine. The receptor source for this set is a man younger than 40 with glioma.

The J gene is TRBJ1-4, the V gene TRBV5-5, with D maybe TRBD1 (5 bases). The CDR3 runs to 16 residues. Per germline, CDR1 SGHKS and CDR2 YYEKEE (reference sequence). The V gene lost 0 bases and the J gene lost 1 base, with 10 bases spanning the gap. Here the CDR3 reads CASSLAGGGTNEKLFF. CDR3 DNA sequence: TGTGCCAGCAGCTTGGCGGGGGGGGGAACTAATGAAAAACTGTTTTTT. The variable domain in full, with the rest retrieved from reference TRBV5-5 and TRBJ1-4, is DAGVTQSPTHLIKTRGQQVTLRCSPISGHKSVSWYQQVLGQGPQFIFQYYEKEERGRGNFPDRFSARQFPNYSSELNVNALLLGDSALYLCASSLAGGGTNEKLFFGSGTQLSVL.

The rearrangement uses TRBV7-2 and TRBJ2-2, with D possibly TRBD1 on 5 matching bases. CDR3 length: 16 residues. Germline CDR1 is SGHTA and CDR2 is FQGNSA. V shed 0 bases and J shed 4 bases, with 12 bases lying between them. The CDR3 nucleotides read TGTGCCAGCAGCTTAGCGCCCAGGGCGTCCACCGGGGAGCTGTTTTTT. It encodes CASSLAPRASTGELFF.

The chain carries TRBV6-5 and TRBJ1-3; no clear D. CDR1 and CDR2 (germline): MNHEY, SVGAGI. The V end was cut by 5 bases, the J end by 2 bases, with 13 bases between. The CDR3 has 15 residues. The CDR3 reads CASSRGGKAGNTIYF. The CDR3 DNA reads as TGTGCCAGCAGTCGGGGAGGGAAGGCTGGAAACACCATATATTTT.

The rearrangement joins TRBV5-1 to TRBJ2-1; perhaps D is TRBD1 or TRBD2 (5 bases each). Per the germline V gene, CDR1 is SGHRS and CDR2 is YFSETQ. This CDR3 is built from 14 residues. The germline V and J ends were trimmed by 0 bases and 10 bases, with 14 bases remaining between them. The DNA of the CDR3 is TGCGCCAGCAGCTTGGAGCAGGGTGAGGGGGAGCAGTTCTTC. It translates to CASSLEQGEGEQFF.

The chain couples TRBV27 to TRBJ1-2, with a weak D call TRBD1 (5 bases). This CDR3 region has 12 residues. Germline V gene lookup returns CDR1 MNHEY and CDR2 SMNVEV (reference sequence). Trimming left V 4 bases short and J 8 bases short, with 11 bases between. In DNA form, the CDR3 reads TGTGCCAGCAGTTCAGGGTTGGGAGGCTACACCTTC. This codes for CASSSGLGGYTF.

V gene TRBV19 combines with J gene TRBJ2-7; 8 positions match TRBD2. The germline V gene has CDR1 LNHDA and CDR2 SQIVND (reference sequence). The junction had 8 bases not matched to a gene; V was cut back by 3 bases and J by 4 bases. The CDR3 is made up of 15 amino acids. In nucleotides, the CDR3 is TGTGCCAGTAGTATTTCACTAGCGGAGATGTACGAGCAGTACTTC. Its protein is CASSISLAEMYEQYF. The full variable domain, its missing parts supplied by reference TRBV19 and TRBJ2-7, is DGGITQSPKYLFRKEGQNVTLSCEQNLNHDAMYWYRQDPGQGLRLIYYSQIVNDFQKGDIAEGYSVSREKKESFPLTVTSAQKNPTAFYLCASSISLAEMYEQYFGPGTRLTVT.

This chain connects TRBV27 to TRBJ1-1; TRBD1 is a possible D gene (5 bases). The germline V gene encodes CDR1 MNHEY and CDR2 SMNVEV (reference sequence). This CDR3 has 16 residues. Trimming stripped 7 bases from V and 2 bases from J, with 20 bases between. The CDR3 DNA is TGTGCCAGCACCCCCCGGGGGAACCAGGGAAACACTGAAGCTTTCTTT. As protein: CASTPRGNQGNTEAFF.

The V and J genes are TRBV5-4 and TRBJ2-7; tentative D call: TRBD2 (5 bases). This CDR3 region has 16 residues. The germline gives CDR1 SGHNT, CDR2 YYREEE (reference sequence). The V end was cut by 3 bases, the J end by 6 bases, with 22 bases between. The CDR3 spells CASSSPTDRGTSEQYF. The DNA of the CDR3 is TGTGCCAGCAGCTCCCCCACGGATCGGGGTACGAGCGAGCAGTACTTC.

The rearrangement links TRBV19 to TRBJ1-5; D call uncertain. The germline gives CDR1 LNHDA, CDR2 SQIVND (reference sequence). V lost 5 bases to trimming and J lost 0 bases, with 5 bases between them. The CDR3 extends over 13 amino acids. CDR3 residues: CASSPYSNQPQHF. In DNA, the CDR3 is TGTGCCAGTAGTCCCTATAGCAATCAGCCCCAGCATTTT.

This chain's CDR3 is CASSLNRAANYGYTF. DNA of the CDR3: TGTGCCAGCAGCCTCAACAGGGCAGCTAACTATGGCTACACCTTC. This chain connects TRBV5-8 to TRBJ1-2; maybe TRBD1 (6 bases). Germline assignment: CDR1 SGHTS and CDR2 YDEGEE. V shed 4 bases and J shed 0 bases, with 13 bases lying between them. CDR3 size: 15 residues.